The rows below give T cell receptor beta chains drawn from one sample of a study of Graves' ophthalmopathy and Graves' hyperthyroidism. From the multiplex PCR reads, TCRdb called clonotypes with MiXCR, one entry per CDR3 protein. Of over a million distinct CDR3 sequences in the sample, about two fifths were seen once. Source material: peripheral blood or thyroid tissue (not recorded which). These receptors were obtained from an adult man with Graves' hyperthyroidism. Each CDR3 is given with its conserved first and last residue. Fields, in order: clone size, J gene, D gene, V gene, CDR3 DNA, CDR3 protein. A D gene is named only where the DNA matches it firmly. Rows give clone size only sometimes, using once, few, many, or a class for an expanded clone.

-	TRBJ2-3	-	TRBV15	TGTGCCACCAGCAGCAACAGGGCGGTAGATACGCAGTATTTT	CATSSNRAVDTQYF
-	TRBJ2-7	TRBD2	TRBV29-1	TGCAGCGTCGGGACTAGCGGGACCGAGCAGTACTTC	CSVGTSGTEQYF
-	TRBJ1-2	TRBD1	TRBV25-1	TGTGCCAGCAGTTCCCCAACCCTAGGACAGGGGCGGGTCTATGGCTACACCTTC	CASSSPTLGQGRVYGYTF
many	TRBJ1-1	-	TRBV12-3/TRBV12-4	TGTGCCAGCAGCCCAACACCGAACACTGAAGCTTTCTTT	CASSPTPNTEAFF
-	TRBJ1-2	-	TRBV10-3	TGTGCCATCACAGGGGCAGAGGGCTACACCTTC	CAITGAEGYTF
-	TRBJ1-2	-	TRBV15	TGTGCCACCAGCCCCGGGACTAGCGGGAGAGAAAATGGCTACACCTTC	CATSPGTSGRENGYTF
-	TRBJ1-1	-	TRBV7-9	TGTGCCAGCAGCTTGGACCTCACCATGAGCACTGAAGCTTTCTTT	CASSLDLTMSTEAFF
-	TRBJ2-7	-	TRBV28	TGTGCCAGCAGCTCCCCGGGGCTGACCTACGAGCAGTACTTC	CASSSPGLTYEQYF
-	TRBJ2-5	TRBD1	TRBV6-5	TGTGCCAGCAGTAACAGGGGGAGGACCGAAGAGACCCAGTACTTC	CASSNRGRTEETQYF
-	TRBJ1-2	-	TRBV7-2	TGTGCCAGCAGCTTAGGGATTCGCTATGGCTACACCTTC	CASSLGIRYGYTF
many	TRBJ1-2	-	TRBV29-1	TGCAGCGTTGCGTCCCAGTGGCGGGATGGCTACACCTTC	CSVASQWRDGYTF
-	TRBJ2-3	-	TRBV29-1	TGCAGCGTTGGGGATACGCAGTATTTT	CSVGDTQYF
many	TRBJ2-6	-	TRBV20-1	TGCAGTGCTAGAGGTGACTCTGGGGCCAACGTCCTGACTTTC	CSARGDSGANVLTF
-	TRBJ2-5	TRBD1	TRBV6-6	TGTGCCAGCAGTGGACAGGCGGGTCAAAGGGAGACCCAGTACTTC	CASSGQAGQRETQYF
-	TRBJ2-7	-	TRBV5-1	TGCGCCAGCAGCCCCGGGACTTTAAACTACGAGCAGTACTTC	CASSPGTLNYEQYF
few	TRBJ1-2	TRBD1	TRBV4-1	TGCGCCAGCAGCCCTCGGCAGGGGGCTGACTATGGCTACACCTTC	CASSPRQGADYGYTF
many	TRBJ2-7	-	TRBV20-1	TGCAGTGCGGTCTACGACTCCTACGAGCAGTACTTC	CSAVYDSYEQYF